These T cell receptor beta chains were read from a single sample in a study of TIL therapy for anti-PD-1-resistant metastatic lung cancer. Here immunoSEQ multiplex PCR was the method, and the copy in TCRdb shows in-frame clones only, minus some. Seen here are around 100,000 clones, roughly 65% observed once, and the top ten hold approximately 10%. The sample here was tumor tissue, taken at baseline. These receptor sequences come from a person between 25 and 80 years old with non-small cell lung cancer. The CDR3 runs from the conserved cysteine through the conserved F or W. A D gene is named only where the DNA matches it firmly. Size is stated for part of the rows, as once, few or many counts, or as a class when the clone is expanded.

TRBV30	NA	TRBJ2-1	many	11	TGTGCCTGGAGTTCCCCGGGTCAGCAGTTCTTC	CAWSSPGQQFF
TRBV7-2	NA	TRBJ1-4	NA	11	TGTGCCAGCAGCTTTAAGGAGAAACTGTTTTTT	CASSFKEKLFF
TRBV28	TRBD1	TRBJ2-2	once	16	TGTGCCAGCAGTTTCGCCGACAGGGGTGGGACCGGGGAGCTGTTTTTT	CASSFADRGGTGELFF
TRBV19	TRBD2	TRBJ2-2	NA	14	TGTGCCAGTAGTATAAGCGGGAGCCCCGGGGAGCTGTTTTTT	CASSISGSPGELFF
TRBV6-6	NA	TRBJ2-7	NA	13	TGTGCCAGCAGTTCCGGGAGCGGATACGAGCAGTACTTC	CASSSGSGYEQYF
TRBV7-9	NA	TRBJ2-2	NA	15	TGTGCCAGCAGCTCCCCTACGGGAAAAACCGGGGAGCTGTTTTTT	CASSSPTGKTGELFF
TRBV7-2	NA	TRBJ2-5	NA	15	TGTGCCAGCAGCGTACCCGGGACTGGGAGAGGTACCCAGTACTTC	CASSVPGTGRGTQYF
TRBV29-1	TRBD1	TRBJ1-1	NA	15	TGCAGCGTTGTCCGACAGGGGGGGATGAACACTGAAGCTTTCTTT	CSVVRQGGMNTEAFF
TRBV9	NA	TRBJ2-7	NA	15	TGTGCCAGCAGTTGGGGGTCCAGATCTAGCTCCGAGCAGTACTTC	CASSWGSRSSSEQYF
TRBV7-9	NA	TRBJ1-2	NA	15	TGTGCCAGCAGCTTTTTAGGGGCCGGGAACTATGGCTACACCTTC	CASSFLGAGNYGYTF
TRBV18	TRBD1	TRBJ1-2	NA	17	TGTGCCAGCTCATCATTACCGGGACAGGCTAGGACCTATGGCTACACCTTC	CASSSLPGQARTYGYTF
TRBV30	TRBD2	TRBJ2-2	few	16	TGTGCCTGGGAGCCCGGACTAGCGGGAGGGGCCGGGGAGCTGTTTTTT	CAWEPGLAGGAGELFF
TRBV28	NA	TRBJ2-4	few	14	TGTGCCAGCAGTTTATCCGGGGGCAAAAACATTCAGTACTTC	CASSLSGGKNIQYF
TRBV10-3	NA	TRBJ2-1	NA	11	TGTGCCATCAGCAATCGGAATGAGCAGTTCTTC	CAISNRNEQFF
TRBV18	NA	TRBJ2-7	NA	15	TGTGCCAGCTCGGGGGTTTACGGGACCTCCTACGAGCAGTACTTC	CASSGVYGTSYEQYF
TRBV28	TRBD1	TRBJ1-2	NA	18	TGTGCCAGCAGTTTATCTCGACCGCGACAGGGGGCGGACTATGGCTACACCTTC	CASSLSRPRQGADYGYTF
TRBV5-4	TRBD2	TRBJ2-1	NA	15	TGTGCCAGCAGCCCGGCGGGGGGCCCATACAATGAGCAGTTCTTC	CASSPAGGPYNEQFF
TRBV7-9	TRBD1	TRBJ1-2	NA	14	TGTGCCAGCAGCCCCGTGACAGGGAGGTTTGACTACACCTTC	CASSPVTGRFDYTF
TRBV19	NA	TRBJ2-3	NA	17	TGTGCCAGTAGTCTTAAAGGGGTCAGCTTCCCCACAGATACGCAGTATTTT	CASSLKGVSFPTDTQYF
TRBV7-9	NA	TRBJ2-5	NA	15	TGTGCCAGCAGCCCAAGACAGTTATTCCAAGAGACCCAGTACTTC	CASSPRQLFQETQYF
TRBV2	NA	TRBJ1-2	NA	13	TGTGCCAGCAGTGGGGCAGCTAACTATGGCTACACCTTC	CASSGAANYGYTF
TRBV6-6	NA	TRBJ2-7	NA	13	TGTGCCAGCAACGGGGTGGAGGGGGGTGAGCAGTACTTC	CASNGVEGGEQYF
TRBV6-2/TRBV6-3	NA	TRBJ2-7	few	12	TGTGCCAGCAGTGGCCCACCCCACGAGCAGTACTTC	CASSGPPHEQYF
TRBV3-1/TRBV3-2	NA	TRBJ1-4	NA	14	TGTGCCAGCAGCCAGGCCACAACTAATGAAAAACTGTTTTTT	CASSQATTNEKLFF
TRBV13	NA	TRBJ2-7	NA	12	TGTGCCAGCCGGTTAGGGGTCTACGAGCAGTACTTC	CASRLGVYEQYF
TRBV7-2	NA	TRBJ1-6	once	16	TGTGCCAGCAGCTTAATACAGGGACCCTATAATTCACCCCTCCACTTT	CASSLIQGPYNSPLHF
TRBV5-1	NA	TRBJ2-3	NA	15	TGCGCCAGCAGCCACGGGGGCCCCCAGACAGATACGCAGTATTTT	CASSHGGPQTDTQYF
TRBV10-1	NA	TRBJ2-2	NA	17	TGCGCCAGCAGAATGGCAGGATCCTACGCGAACACCGGGGAGCTGTTTTTT	CASRMAGSYANTGELFF
TRBV7-2	NA	TRBJ2-3	NA	13	TGTGCCAGCAGCTTTTTTGGGGCAGATACGCAGTATTTT	CASSFFGADTQYF
TRBV6-5	NA	TRBJ2-6	NA	11	TGTGCCAGCGGTGGGGCCAACGTCCTGACTTTC	CASGGANVLTF
TRBV28	NA	TRBJ1-1	few	12	TGTGCCAGCAGAACAGGTCGCGCTGAAGCTTTCTTT	CASRTGRAEAFF
TRBV4-1	TRBD2	TRBJ2-3	NA	20	TGCGCCAGCAGCCAAGCGGCTAGCGGGACCCTGAGGGGAATCACAGATACGCAGTATTTT	CASSQAASGTLRGITDTQYF
TRBV6-9	NA	TRBJ1-6	NA	16	TGTGCCAGCAATCCTAGGGGGGGCCCCTATAATTCACCCCTCCACTTT	CASNPRGGPYNSPLHF
TRBV7-2	NA	TRBJ2-3	NA	14	TGTGCCAGCAGCCCCCAACAGGCAACAGATACGCAGTATTTT	CASSPQQATDTQYF
TRBV6-2/TRBV6-3	NA	TRBJ2-3	NA	15	TGTGCCAGCAGCGAGCTGGGGGTTAGCACAGATACGCAGTATTTT	CASSELGVSTDTQYF
TRBV7-9	NA	TRBJ1-5	few	14	TGTGCCAGCAGCTCTATGGGGGGCAATCAGCCCCAGCATTTT	CASSSMGGNQPQHF
TRBV9	NA	TRBJ1-5	NA	13	TGTGCCAGCAGCGTTTCTAGCAATCAGCCCCAGCATTTT	CASSVSSNQPQHF
TRBV4-3	TRBD2	TRBJ2-6	NA	19	TGCGCCAGCAGCCAAGAAACTAGCGGGGGGCGATCTGGGGCCAACGTCCTGACTTTC	CASSQETSGGRSGANVLTF
TRBV10-1	NA	TRBJ1-2	few	14	TGCGCCAGCAGATCCTCCGGTCCCTTGAACGGCTACACCTTC	CASRSSGPLNGYTF
TRBV5-5	TRBD2	TRBJ2-5	few	16	TGTGCCAGCAGCTTTACTAGCGGGAGGGCCTCAGAGACCCAGTACTTC	CASSFTSGRASETQYF
TRBV7-2	NA	TRBJ2-5	NA	13	TGTGCCAGCAGCTTTATCCGGAAAGAGACCCAGTACTTC	CASSFIRKETQYF
TRBV7-2	NA	TRBJ2-3	once	15	TGTGCCAGCAGCCAAGGGGGTTCCCAGACAGATACGCAGTATTTT	CASSQGGSQTDTQYF
TRBV5-5	NA	TRBJ2-3	once	15	TGTGCCAGCAGCTTGTTAGGGGACAGCACAGATACGCAGTATTTT	CASSLLGDSTDTQYF
TRBV5-7	NA	TRBJ1-5	few	18	TGTGCCAGCAGCCCGAGAGAGGTCCACCCGGCCGGCGCTCAGCCCCAGCATTTT	CASSPREVHPAGAQPQHF
TRBV7-6	NA	TRBJ2-3	NA	16	TGTGCCAGCAGCTCATGGGGGGCTGGGGGCACAGATACGCAGTATTTT	CASSSWGAGGTDTQYF
TRBV19	TRBD2	TRBJ2-7	NA	15	TGTGCCAGTACGCGGCGGGACGGGGGGTCCTACGAGCAGTACTTC	CASTRRDGGSYEQYF
TRBV7-8	NA	TRBJ2-6	NA	15	TGTGCCAGCAGCCGCGACCGCTCTGGGGCCAACGTCCTGACTTTC	CASSRDRSGANVLTF
TRBV24-1	NA	TRBJ1-1	NA	12	TGTGCCACCAGTTCAGGGGAAACTGAAGCTTTCTTT	CATSSGETEAFF
TRBV6-5	TRBD1	TRBJ2-7	NA	13	TGTGCCAGCAGTTACTCGAGGGGGCACGAGCAGTACTTC	CASSYSRGHEQYF
TRBV11-2	TRBD2	TRBJ2-7	NA	17	TGTGCCAGCAGCCTACTTCCGACTAGCGGGAGGGCCGTCGAGCAGTACTTC	CASSLLPTSGRAVEQYF
TRBV6-6	TRBD2	TRBJ2-3	NA	16	TGTGCCAGCATTTTAAGCGGGAGGGTGGGGACAGATACGCAGTATTTT	CASILSGRVGTDTQYF
TRBV28	TRBD1	TRBJ2-2	NA	18	TGTGCCAGCAGACCCATAATCGGGACAGGGGTACCCACCGGGGAGCTGTTTTTT	CASRPIIGTGVPTGELFF
TRBV7-2	NA	TRBJ1-1	NA	13	TGTGCCAGCCGTTTAGGTGGGTACGAAAAAGCTTTCTTT	CASRLGGYEKAFF
TRBV7-8	TRBD1	TRBJ1-2	few	13	TGTGCCAGCAGCTTTCAGGGGGCATCTGGCTACACCTTC	CASSFQGASGYTF